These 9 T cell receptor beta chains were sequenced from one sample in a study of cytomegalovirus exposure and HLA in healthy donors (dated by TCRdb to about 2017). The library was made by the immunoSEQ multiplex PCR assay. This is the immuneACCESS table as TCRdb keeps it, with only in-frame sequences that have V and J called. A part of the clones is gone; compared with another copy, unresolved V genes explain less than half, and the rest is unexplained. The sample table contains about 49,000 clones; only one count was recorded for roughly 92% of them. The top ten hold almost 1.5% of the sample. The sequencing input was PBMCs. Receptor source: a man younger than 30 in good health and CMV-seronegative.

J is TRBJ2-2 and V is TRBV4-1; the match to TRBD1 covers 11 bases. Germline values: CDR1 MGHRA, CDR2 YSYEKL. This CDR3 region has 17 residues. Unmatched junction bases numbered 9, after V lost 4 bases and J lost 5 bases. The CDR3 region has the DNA TGCGCCAGCAGCCGCCGGGACAGGGGGGAAGGTACCGGGGAGCTGTTTTTT. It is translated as CASSRRDRGEGTGELFF.

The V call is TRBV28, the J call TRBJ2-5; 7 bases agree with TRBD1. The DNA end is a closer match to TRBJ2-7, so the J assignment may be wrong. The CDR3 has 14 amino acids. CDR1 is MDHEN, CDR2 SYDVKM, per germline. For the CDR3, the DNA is TGTGCCAGTACCCGGGACAGAGAAGCCTACGAGCAGTACTTC. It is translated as CASTRDREAYEQYF.

For the CDR3, the DNA is TGTGCCAGCTCACCTATGGACAGGGGGAGAGAGACCCAGTACTTC. Translated, it gives CASSPMDRGRETQYF. The gene calls are TRBV18 and TRBJ2-5, with 10 bases identical to TRBD1. This CDR3 is 15 amino acids long. After removal of 3 bases from V and 4 bases from J, the junction contained 5 bases not matched to a gene. Germline V lookup: CDR1 KGHSH, CDR2 LQKENI.

The CDR3: CASSLTGQGDTGELFF. CDR3 DNA sequence: TGTGCCAGCAGCTTGACGGGACAGGGTGACACCGGGGAGCTGTTTTTT. The chain is built from TRBV5-4 and TRBJ2-2; 9 positions agree with TRBD1. Per the germline V gene, CDR1 is SGHNT and CDR2 is YYREEE (reference sequence). J lost 3 bases, V lost 1 base, and 4 bases had no gene match. The CDR3 sequence is 16 residues long.

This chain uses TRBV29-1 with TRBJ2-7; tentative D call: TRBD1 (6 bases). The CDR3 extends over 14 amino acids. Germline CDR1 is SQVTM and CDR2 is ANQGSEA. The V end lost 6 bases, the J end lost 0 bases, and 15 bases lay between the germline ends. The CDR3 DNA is TGCAGCGTAGCCGGACAGACCATCTCCTACGAGCAGTACTTC. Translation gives CSVAGQTISYEQYF.

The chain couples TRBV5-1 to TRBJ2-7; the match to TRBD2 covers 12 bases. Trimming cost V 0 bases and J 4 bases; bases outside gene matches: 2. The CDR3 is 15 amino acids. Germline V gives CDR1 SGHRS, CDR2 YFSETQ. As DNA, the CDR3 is TGCGCCAGCAGCTTGGGACTAGCGGGAGTTTACGAGCAGTACTTC. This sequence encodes CASSLGLAGVYEQYF.

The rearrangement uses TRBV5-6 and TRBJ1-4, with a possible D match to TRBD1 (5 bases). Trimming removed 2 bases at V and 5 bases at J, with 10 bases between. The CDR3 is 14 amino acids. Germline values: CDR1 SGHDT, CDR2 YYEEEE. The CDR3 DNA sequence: TGTGCCAGCAGCTTTGGGGCAGGGAATGAAAAACTGTTTTTT. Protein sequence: CASSFGAGNEKLFF.

In DNA form, the CDR3 reads TGTGCCAGCAGAACCTCGGTGTATTCAGATACGCAGTATTTT. It codes for CASRTSVYSDTQYF. The chain is built from TRBV6-5 and TRBJ2-3; no definite D call. V was trimmed by 6 bases and J by 4 bases, leaving 14 bases between them. The germline CDR1 and CDR2 sequences are MNHEY and SVGAGI. The CDR3 is made up of 14 amino acids.

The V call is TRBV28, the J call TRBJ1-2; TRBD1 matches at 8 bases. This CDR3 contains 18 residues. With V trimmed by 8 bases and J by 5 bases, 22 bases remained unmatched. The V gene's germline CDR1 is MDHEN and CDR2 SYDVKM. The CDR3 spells CASYQGQGAHSYLYGYTF. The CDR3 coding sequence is TGTGCCAGCTACCAAGGGCAGGGGGCCCACTCGTATTTATATGGCTACACCTTC.